This TCR beta chain was profiled in a study of identical twins. MiXCR, run by TCRdb on the 5' RACE reads, gives a single entry per CDR3 protein. Among approximately 690,000 distinct CDR3 sequences, around 6% were seen once, and the ten largest hold around 2%. Germline CDR1 is SQVTM and CDR2 is ANQGSEA. V was clipped by 4 bases and J by 5 bases, with 15 bases between them. The CDR3 loop spans 14 amino acids. This clonotype occurred many times. Sequencing was done on a sample of naive T cells sorted from blood. The rearrangement joins TRBV29-1 to TRBJ2-1; TRBD1 might be the D (5 bases). This receptor was obtained from a man between 18 and 35 years old in good health. CDR3 loop: CSVATLSGNNEQFF. The CDR3 DNA follows: TGCAGCGTTGCGACCCTTTCAGGGAACAATGAGCAGTTCTTC.